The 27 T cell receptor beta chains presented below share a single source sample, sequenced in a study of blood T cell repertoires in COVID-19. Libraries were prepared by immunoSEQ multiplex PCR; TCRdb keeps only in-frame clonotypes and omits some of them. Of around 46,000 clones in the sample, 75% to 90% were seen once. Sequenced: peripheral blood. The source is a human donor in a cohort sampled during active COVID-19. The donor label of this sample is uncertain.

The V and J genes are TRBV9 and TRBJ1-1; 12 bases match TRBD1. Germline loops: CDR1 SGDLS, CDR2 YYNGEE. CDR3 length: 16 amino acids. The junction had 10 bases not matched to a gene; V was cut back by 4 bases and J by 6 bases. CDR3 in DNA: TGTGCCAGCAGCCCTCGTCCCGGGACAGGGGGCTCTGAAGCTTTCTTT. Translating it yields CASSPRPGTGGSEAFF.

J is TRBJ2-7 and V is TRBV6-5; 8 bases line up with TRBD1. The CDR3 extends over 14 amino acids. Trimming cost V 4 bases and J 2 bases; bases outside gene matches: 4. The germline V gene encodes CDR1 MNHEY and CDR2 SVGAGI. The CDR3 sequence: CASSSRQGPYEQYF. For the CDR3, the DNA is TGTGCCAGCAGTTCTCGACAGGGGCCCTACGAGCAGTACTTC.

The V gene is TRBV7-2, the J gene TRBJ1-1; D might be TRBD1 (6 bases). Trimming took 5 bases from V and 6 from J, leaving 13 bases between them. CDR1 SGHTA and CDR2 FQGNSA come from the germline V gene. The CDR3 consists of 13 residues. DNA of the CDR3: TGTGCCAGCAGCCCAAGGGGGTTCGCTGAAGCTTTCTTT. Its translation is CASSPRGFAEAFF.

CDR3 DNA: TGTGCCAGCAGTTTACCTCCGGGACAGGGGGTGCGAGCTTTCTTT. Residues: CASSLPPGQGVRAFF. J is TRBJ1-1 and V is TRBV28; TRBD1 matches 11 bases. Germline CDR1 reads MDHEN; CDR2 reads SYDVKM. The CDR3 length is 15 residues. V trimming: 2 bases; J trimming: 10 bases; junction bases outside the gene matches: 9.

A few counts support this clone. CDR3 loop: CASSATGTGLGGQPQHF. The CDR3 coding sequence is TGTGCCAGTAGTGCAACAGGGACCGGTTTGGGCGGTCAGCCCCAGCATTTT. The chain uses TRBV19 and TRBJ1-5, with a possible D match to TRBD1 (6 bases). V was cut by 5 bases and J by 6 bases, with 23 bases left in between. This CDR3 comprises 17 residues. Germline CDR1 is LNHDA and CDR2 is SQIVND (reference sequence).

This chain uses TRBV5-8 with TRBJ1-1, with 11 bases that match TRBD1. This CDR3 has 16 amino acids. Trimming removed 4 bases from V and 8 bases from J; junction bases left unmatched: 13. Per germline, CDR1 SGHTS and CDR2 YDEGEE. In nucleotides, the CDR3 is TGTGCCAGCAGCCGGTGGGGCCGGACAGGGGGCACCGAAGCTTTCTTT. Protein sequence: CASSRWGRTGGTEAFF.

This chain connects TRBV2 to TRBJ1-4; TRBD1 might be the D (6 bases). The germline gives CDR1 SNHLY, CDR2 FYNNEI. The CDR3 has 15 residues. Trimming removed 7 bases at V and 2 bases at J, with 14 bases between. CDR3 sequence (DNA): TGTGCCAGCACCCTACAGGGCCAGACTAATGAAAAACTGTTTTTT. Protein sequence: CASTLQGQTNEKLFF.

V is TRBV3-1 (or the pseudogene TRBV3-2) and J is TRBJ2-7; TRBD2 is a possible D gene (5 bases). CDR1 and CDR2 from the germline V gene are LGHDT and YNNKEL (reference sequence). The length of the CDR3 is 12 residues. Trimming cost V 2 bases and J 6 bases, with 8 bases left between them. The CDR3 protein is CASSQSGVEQYF. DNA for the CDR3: TGTGCCAGCAGCCAATCCGGGGTCGAGCAGTACTTC.

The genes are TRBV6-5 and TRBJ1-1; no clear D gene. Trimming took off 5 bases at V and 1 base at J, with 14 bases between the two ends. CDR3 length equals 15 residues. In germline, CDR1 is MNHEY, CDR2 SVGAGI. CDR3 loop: CASSRSYRGNTEAFF. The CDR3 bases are TGTGCCAGCAGTAGATCCTACCGGGGGAACACTGAAGCTTTCTTT.

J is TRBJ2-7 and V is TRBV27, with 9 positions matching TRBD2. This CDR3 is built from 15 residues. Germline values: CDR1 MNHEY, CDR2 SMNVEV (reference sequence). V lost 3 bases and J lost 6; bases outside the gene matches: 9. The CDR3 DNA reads TGTGCCAGCAGTTTCGGGTCGGGACTAGCAGCCGAGCAGTACTTC. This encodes CASSFGSGLAAEQYF.

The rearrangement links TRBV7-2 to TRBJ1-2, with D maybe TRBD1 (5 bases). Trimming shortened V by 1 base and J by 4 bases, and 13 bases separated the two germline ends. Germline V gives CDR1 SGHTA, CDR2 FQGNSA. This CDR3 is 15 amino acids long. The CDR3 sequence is CASSLVSQGGYGYTF. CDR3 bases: TGTGCCAGCAGCTTAGTAAGCCAGGGCGGCTATGGCTACACCTTC.

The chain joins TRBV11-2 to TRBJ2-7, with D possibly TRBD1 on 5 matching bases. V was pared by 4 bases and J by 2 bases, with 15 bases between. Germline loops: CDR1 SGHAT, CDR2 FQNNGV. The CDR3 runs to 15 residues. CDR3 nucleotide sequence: TGTGCCAGCAGCTACCTTACCGGACAAACCTACGAGCAGTACTTC. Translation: CASSYLTGQTYEQYF.

CDR3 in DNA: TGTGCCAGCAGTTCAGGGGAAGAGACCCAGTACTTC. Amino acid sequence: CASSSGEETQYF. This sequence joins TRBV27 and TRBJ2-5; D perhaps matches TRBD1 (6 bases). The germline V gene has CDR1 MNHEY and CDR2 SMNVEV (reference sequence). V lost 4 bases, J lost 3 bases, and 6 bases lay in between. CDR3 size: 12 residues.

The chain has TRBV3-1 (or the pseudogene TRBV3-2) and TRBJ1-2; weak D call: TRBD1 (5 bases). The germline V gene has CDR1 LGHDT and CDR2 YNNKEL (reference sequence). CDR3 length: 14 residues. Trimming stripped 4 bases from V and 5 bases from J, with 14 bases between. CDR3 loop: CASSPYQQAYGYTF. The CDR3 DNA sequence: TGTGCCAGCAGCCCCTACCAACAGGCTTATGGCTACACCTTC.

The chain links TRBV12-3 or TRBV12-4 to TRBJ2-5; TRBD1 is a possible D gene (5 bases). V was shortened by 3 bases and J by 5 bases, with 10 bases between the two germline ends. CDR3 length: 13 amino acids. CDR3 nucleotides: TGTGCCAGCAGTTTCAGGGCCTCCGAGACCCAGTACTTC. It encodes CASSFRASETQYF.

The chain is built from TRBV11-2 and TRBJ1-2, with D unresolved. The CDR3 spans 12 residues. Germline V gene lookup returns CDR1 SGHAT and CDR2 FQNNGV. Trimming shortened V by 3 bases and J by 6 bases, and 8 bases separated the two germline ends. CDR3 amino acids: CASSFSGDGYTF. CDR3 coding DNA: TGTGCCAGCAGCTTCTCGGGTGATGGCTACACCTTC.

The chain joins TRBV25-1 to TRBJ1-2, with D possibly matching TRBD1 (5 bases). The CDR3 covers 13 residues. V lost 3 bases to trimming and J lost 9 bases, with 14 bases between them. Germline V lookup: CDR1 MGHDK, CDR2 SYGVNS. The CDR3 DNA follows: TGTGCCAGCAGTGAGGGCCCGCAGGGAAGCTACACCTTC. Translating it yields CASSEGPQGSYTF.

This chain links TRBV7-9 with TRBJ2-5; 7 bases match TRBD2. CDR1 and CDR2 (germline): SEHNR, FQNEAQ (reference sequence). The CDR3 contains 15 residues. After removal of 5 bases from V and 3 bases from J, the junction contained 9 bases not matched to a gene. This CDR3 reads CASSGRRGSKETQYF. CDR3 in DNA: TGTGCCAGCAGCGGCAGGCGGGGGTCCAAAGAGACCCAGTACTTC.

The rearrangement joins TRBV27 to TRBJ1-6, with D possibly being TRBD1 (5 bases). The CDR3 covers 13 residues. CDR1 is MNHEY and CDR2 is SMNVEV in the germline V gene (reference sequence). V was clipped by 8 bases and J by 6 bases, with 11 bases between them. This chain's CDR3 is CASSGGGNSPLHF. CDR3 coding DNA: TGTGCCAGCTCCGGGGGAGGTAATTCACCCCTCCACTTT.

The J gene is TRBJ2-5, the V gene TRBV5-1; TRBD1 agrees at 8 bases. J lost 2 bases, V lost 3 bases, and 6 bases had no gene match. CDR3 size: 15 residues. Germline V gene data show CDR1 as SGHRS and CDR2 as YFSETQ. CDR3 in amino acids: CASSSGQGRQETQYF. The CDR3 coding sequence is TGCGCCAGCAGCTCAGGACAGGGTAGGCAAGAGACCCAGTACTTC.

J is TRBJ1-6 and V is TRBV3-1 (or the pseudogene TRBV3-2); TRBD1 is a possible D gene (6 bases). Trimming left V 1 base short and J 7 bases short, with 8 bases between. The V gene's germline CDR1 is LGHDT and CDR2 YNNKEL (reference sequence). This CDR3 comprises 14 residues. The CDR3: CASSQGTENSPLHF. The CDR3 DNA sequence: TGTGCCAGCAGCCAAGGGACAGAGAATTCACCCCTCCACTTT.

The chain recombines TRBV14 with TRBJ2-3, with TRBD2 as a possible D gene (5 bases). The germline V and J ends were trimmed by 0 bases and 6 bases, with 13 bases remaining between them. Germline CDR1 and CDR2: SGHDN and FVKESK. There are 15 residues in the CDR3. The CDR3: CASSQDRLPLDTQYF. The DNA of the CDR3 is TGTGCCAGCAGCCAAGATCGACTACCCTTGGATACGCAGTATTTT.

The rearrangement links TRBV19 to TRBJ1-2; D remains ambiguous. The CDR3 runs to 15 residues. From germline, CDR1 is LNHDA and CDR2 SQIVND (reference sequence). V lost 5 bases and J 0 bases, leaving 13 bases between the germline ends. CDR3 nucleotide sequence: TGTGCCAGTAGTCCTCACAGATTAGCTAACTATGGCTACACCTTC. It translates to CASSPHRLANYGYTF.

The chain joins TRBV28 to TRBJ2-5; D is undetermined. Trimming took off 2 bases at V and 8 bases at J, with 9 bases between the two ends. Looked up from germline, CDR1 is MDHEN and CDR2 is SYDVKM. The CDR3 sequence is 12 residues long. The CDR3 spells CASSLNMRTQYF. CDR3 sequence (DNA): TGTGCCAGCAGTTTAAATATGAGAACCCAGTACTTC.

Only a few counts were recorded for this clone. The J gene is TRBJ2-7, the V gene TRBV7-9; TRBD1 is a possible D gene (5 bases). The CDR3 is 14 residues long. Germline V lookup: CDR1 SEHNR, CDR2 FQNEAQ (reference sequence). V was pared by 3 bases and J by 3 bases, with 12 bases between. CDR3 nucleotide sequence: TGTGCCAGCAGCTTTGGTGGACAAAACTACGAGCAGTACTTC. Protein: CASSFGGQNYEQYF.

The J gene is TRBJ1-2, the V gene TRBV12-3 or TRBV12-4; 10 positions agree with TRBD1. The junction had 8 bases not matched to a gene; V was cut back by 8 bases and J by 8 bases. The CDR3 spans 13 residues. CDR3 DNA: TGTGCCAGCCGTCAGGGACAGGGGTGGGGCTACACCTTC. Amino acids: CASRQGQGWGYTF.

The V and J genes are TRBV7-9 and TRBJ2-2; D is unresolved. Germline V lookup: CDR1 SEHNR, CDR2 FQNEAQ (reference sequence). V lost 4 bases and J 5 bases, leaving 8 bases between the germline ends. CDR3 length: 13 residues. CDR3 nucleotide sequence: TGTGCCAGCAGCTCGACAATAACCGGGGAGCTGTTTTTT. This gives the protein CASSSTITGELFF.